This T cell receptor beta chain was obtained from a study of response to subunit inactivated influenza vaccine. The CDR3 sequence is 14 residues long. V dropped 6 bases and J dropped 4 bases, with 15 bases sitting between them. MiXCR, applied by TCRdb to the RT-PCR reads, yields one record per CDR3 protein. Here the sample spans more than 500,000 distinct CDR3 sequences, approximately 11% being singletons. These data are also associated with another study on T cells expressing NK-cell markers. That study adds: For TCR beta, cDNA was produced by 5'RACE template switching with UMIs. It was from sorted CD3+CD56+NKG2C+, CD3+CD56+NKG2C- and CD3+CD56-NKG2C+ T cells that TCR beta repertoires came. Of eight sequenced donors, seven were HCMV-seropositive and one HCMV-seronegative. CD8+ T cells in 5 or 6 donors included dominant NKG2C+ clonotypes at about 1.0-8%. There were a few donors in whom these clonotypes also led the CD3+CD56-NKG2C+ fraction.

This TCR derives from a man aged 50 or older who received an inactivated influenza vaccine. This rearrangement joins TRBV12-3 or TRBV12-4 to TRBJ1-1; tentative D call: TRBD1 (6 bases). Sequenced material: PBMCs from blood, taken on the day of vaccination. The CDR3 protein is CASSPTGSPTEAFF. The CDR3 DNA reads TGTGCCAGCAGCCCCACAGGGAGCCCCACTGAAGCTTTCTTT.